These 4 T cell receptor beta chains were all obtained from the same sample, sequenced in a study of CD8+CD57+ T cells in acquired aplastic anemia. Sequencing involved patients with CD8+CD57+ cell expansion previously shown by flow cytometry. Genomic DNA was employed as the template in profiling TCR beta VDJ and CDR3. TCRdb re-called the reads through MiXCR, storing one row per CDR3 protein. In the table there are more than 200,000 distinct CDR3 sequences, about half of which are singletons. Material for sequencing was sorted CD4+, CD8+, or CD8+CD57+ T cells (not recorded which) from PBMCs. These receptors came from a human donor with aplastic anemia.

The CDR3 DNA sequence: TGTGCCAGTAGGATATCCGGGACAGGAGCGTACGGCTACACCTTC. Its protein product is CASRISGTGAYGYTF. The chain is built from TRBV19 and TRBJ1-2, with 8 bases matching TRBD1. The length of the CDR3 is 15 residues. V was pared by 6 bases and J by 8 bases, with 14 bases of the junction left unmatched. The germline V gene has CDR1 LNHDA and CDR2 SQIVND (reference sequence).

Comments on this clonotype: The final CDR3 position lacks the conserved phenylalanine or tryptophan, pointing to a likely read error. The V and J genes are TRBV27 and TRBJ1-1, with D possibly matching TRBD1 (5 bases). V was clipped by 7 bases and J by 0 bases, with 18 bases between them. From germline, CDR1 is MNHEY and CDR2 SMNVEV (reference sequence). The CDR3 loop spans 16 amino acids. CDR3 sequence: CASTSGGRPMNTEAFI. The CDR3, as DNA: TGTGCCAGCACCTCCGGGGGACGGCCCATGAACACTGAAGCTTTCATT.

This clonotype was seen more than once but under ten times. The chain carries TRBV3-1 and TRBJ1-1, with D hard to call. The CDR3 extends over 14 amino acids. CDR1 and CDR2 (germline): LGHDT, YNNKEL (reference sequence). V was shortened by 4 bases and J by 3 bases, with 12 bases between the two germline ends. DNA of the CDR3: TGTGCCAGCAGCCCCCTCGCGGAGGACACTGAAGCTTTCTTT. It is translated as CASSPLAEDTEAFF.

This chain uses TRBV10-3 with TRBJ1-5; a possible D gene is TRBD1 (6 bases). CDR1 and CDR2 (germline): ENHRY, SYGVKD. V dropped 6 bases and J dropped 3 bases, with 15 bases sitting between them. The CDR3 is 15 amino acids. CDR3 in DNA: TGTGCCATCAGGACTAGCGGACAGATCAATCAGCCCCAGCATTTT. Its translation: CAIRTSGQINQPQHF.